This TCR beta chain was captured in a study of beta chain features in type 1 diabetes. Germline CDR1 SGHRS, CDR2 YFSETQ. CDR3 size: 15 residues. V lost 0 bases to trimming and J lost 2 bases; unmatched junction nucleotides: 0. Sequencing targeted expressed TCRB transcripts, as all isolated RNA had been reverse transcribed. The repertoire was sequenced with immunoSEQ multiplex PCR; TCRdb's copy has only in-frame clones and lacks some. Among 300,000 to 450,000 clones, roughly 13% were seen once, and the ten largest hold around 0.0099%. Findings of the study overall: Among patients with Type 1 diabetes, TCRB CDR3s were moderately but significantly shorter in every one of the four CD4+ subsets.

About this clone: Its antigen remains unidentified.

The clonotype comes from a woman aged 18-30 years with type 1 diabetes. The chain carries TRBV5-1 and TRBJ1-5; 9 bases fit TRBD1. Sequenced input: naive CD4+ T cells from blood. The DNA of the CDR3 is TGCGCCAGCAGCTTGGGGACAGGGGGCAATCAGCCCCAGCATTTT. Translated: CASSLGTGGNQPQHF. Full variable domain (outside the CDR3, taken from reference TRBV5-1 and TRBJ1-5): KAGVTQTPRYLIKTRGQQVTLSCSPISGHRSVSWYQQTPGQGLQFLFEYFSETQRNKGNFPGRFSGRQFSNSRSEMNVSTLELGDSALYLCASSLGTGGNQPQHFGDGTRLSIL.